Listed here is a single T cell receptor (beta chain). This sample was included in a study of response to subunit inactivated influenza vaccine. This CDR3 spans 15 amino acids. CDR1 and CDR2 (germline): SGHRS, YFSETQ. The V end lost 2 bases, the J end lost 0 bases, and 10 bases lay between the germline ends. TCRdb re-derived calls from the RT-PCR reads in MiXCR, one entry per CDR3 protein. Of about 620,000 distinct CDR3 sequences listed, 12% are singletons. The sample here was PBMCs from blood, taken on the day of vaccination. V and J are TRBV5-1 and TRBJ2-3; TRBD2 might be the D (5 bases). This TCR derives from a man aged 50-59 years who received an inactivated influenza vaccine. For the CDR3, the DNA is TGCGCCAGCAGCTTCCAGCGGCCTAGCACAGATACGCAGTATTTT. Encoded protein: CASSFQRPSTDTQYF.